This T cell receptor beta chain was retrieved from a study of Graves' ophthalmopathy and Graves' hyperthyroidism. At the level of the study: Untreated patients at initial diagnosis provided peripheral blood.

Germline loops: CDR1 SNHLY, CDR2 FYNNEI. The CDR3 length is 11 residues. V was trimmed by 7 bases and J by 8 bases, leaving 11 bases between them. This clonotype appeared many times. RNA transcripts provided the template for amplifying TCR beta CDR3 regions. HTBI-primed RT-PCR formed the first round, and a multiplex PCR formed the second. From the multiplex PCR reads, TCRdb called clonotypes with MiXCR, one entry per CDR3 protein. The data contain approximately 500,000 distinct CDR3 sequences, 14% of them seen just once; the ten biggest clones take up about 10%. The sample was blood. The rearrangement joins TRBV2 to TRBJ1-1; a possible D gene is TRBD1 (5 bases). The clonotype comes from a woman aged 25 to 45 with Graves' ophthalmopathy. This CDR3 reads CASTGLGEAFF. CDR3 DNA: TGTGCCAGCACGGGACTTGGGGAAGCTTTCTTT.